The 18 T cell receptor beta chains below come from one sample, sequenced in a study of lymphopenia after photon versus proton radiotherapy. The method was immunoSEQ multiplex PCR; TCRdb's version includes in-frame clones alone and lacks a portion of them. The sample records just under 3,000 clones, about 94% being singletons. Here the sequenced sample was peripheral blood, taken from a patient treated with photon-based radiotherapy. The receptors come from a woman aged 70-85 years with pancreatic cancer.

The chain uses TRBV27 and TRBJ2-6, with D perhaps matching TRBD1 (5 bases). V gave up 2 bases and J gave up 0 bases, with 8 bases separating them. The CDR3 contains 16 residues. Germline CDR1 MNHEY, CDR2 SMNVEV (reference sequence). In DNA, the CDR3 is TGTGCCAGCAGTTTACAGGGCATCTCTGGGGCCAACGTCCTGACTTTC. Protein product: CASSLQGISGANVLTF. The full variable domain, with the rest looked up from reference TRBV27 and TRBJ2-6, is EAQVTQNPRYLITVTGKKLTVTCSQNMNHEYMSWYRQDPGLGLRQIYYSMNVEVTDKGDVPEGYKVSRKEKRNFPLILESPSPNQTSLYFCASSLQGISGANVLTFGAGSRLTVL.

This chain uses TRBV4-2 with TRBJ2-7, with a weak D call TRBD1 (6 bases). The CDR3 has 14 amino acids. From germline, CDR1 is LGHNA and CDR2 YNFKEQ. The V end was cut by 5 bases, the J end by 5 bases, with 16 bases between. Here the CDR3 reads CASSIQGVGDEQYF. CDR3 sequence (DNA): TGTGCCAGCAGCATACAGGGAGTTGGGGACGAGCAGTACTTC.

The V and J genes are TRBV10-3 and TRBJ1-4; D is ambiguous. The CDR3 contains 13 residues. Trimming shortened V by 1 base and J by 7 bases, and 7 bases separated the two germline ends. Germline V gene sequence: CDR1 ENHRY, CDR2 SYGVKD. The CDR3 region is CAISEFIGEKLFF. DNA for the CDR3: TGTGCCATCAGTGAGTTCATTGGTGAAAAACTGTTTTTT.

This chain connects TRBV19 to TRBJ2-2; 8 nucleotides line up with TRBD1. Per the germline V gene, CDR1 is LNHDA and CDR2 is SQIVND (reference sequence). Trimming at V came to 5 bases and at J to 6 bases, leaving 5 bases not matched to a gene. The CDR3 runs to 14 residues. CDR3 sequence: CASSGTGVPGELFF. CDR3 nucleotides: TGTGCCAGTAGTGGGACAGGAGTCCCCGGGGAGCTGTTTTTT. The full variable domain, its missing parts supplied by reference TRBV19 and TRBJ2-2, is DGGITQSPKYLFRKEGQNVTLSCEQNLNHDAMYWYRQDPGQGLRLIYYSQIVNDFQKGDIAEGYSVSREKKESFPLTVTSAQKNPTAFYLCASSGTGVPGELFFGEGSRLTVL.

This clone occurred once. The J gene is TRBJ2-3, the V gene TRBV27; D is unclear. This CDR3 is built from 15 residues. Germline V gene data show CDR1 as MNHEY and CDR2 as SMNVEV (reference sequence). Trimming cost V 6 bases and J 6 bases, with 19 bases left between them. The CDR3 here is CASSPRLVGHDTQYF. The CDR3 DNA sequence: TGTGCCAGCAGCCCGAGGCTAGTCGGGCACGATACGCAGTATTTT.

In DNA form, the CDR3 reads TGTGCCAGCAGCCAAGCGTTAGTGGGTTCCTACGAGCAGTACTTC. The encoded protein is CASSQALVGSYEQYF. V is TRBV14 and J is TRBJ2-7; D is undetermined. V lost 1 base and J lost 1, with 11 bases in between. The germline V gene encodes CDR1 SGHDN and CDR2 FVKESK. The CDR3 is made up of 15 amino acids. The full variable domain, its missing parts supplied by reference TRBV14 and TRBJ2-7, is EAGVTQFPSHSVIEKGQTVTLRCDPISGHDNLYWYRRVMGKEIKFLLHFVKESKQDESGMPNNRFLAERTGGTYSTLKVQPAELEDSGVYFCASSQALVGSYEQYFGPGTRLTVT.

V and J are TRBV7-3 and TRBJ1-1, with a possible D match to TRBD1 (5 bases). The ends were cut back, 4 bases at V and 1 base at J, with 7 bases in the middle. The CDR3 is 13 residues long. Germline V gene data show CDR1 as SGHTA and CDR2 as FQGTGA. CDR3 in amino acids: CASSSGRNTEAFF. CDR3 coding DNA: TGTGCCAGCAGCTCAGGGAGGAACACTGAAGCTTTCTTT. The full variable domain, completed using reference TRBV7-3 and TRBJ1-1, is GAGVSQTPSNKVTEKGKYVELRCDPISGHTALYWYRQSLGQGPEFLIYFQGTGAADDSGLPNDRFFAVRPEGSVSTLKIQRTERGDSAVYLCASSSGRNTEAFFGQGTRLTVV.

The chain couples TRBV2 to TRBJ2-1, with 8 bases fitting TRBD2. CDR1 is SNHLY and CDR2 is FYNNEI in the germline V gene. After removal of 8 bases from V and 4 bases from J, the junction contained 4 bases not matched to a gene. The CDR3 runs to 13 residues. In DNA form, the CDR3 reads TGTGCCAGCGGTCGGGGGGGTTACAATGAGCAGTTCTTC. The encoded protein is CASGRGGYNEQFF.

CDR3 protein: CASALTGKFTEAFF. The CDR3 DNA sequence: TGTGCCAGTGCGTTGACAGGGAAATTCACTGAAGCTTTCTTT. V usage is TRBV6-1 and J usage is TRBJ1-1; TRBD1 matches 7 bases. Per germline, CDR1 MNHNS and CDR2 SASEGT. J gave up 4 bases and V 9 bases, and 11 bases lay outside the gene matches. The CDR3 is 14 residues long.

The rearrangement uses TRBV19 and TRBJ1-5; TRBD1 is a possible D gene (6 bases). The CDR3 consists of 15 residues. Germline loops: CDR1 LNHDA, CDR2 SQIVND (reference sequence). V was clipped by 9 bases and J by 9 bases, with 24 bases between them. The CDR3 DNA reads TGTGCCAGCACCGGGGGCAGGGACCCCGGTTGGCCCCAGCATTTT. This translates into CASTGGRDPGWPQHF.

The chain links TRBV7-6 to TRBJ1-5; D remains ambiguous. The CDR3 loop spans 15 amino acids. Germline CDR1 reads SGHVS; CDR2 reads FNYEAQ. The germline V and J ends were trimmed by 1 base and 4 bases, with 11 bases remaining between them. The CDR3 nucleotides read TGTGCCAGCAGCTTAGATGAGGGTTTTAATCAGCCCCAGCATTTT. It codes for CASSLDEGFNQPQHF.

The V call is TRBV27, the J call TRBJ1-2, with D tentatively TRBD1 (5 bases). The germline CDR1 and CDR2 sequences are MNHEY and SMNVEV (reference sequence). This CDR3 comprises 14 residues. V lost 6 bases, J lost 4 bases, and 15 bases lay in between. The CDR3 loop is CASRGLGQGYGYTF. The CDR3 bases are TGTGCCAGCAGGGGGTTGGGTCAGGGCTATGGCTACACCTTC.

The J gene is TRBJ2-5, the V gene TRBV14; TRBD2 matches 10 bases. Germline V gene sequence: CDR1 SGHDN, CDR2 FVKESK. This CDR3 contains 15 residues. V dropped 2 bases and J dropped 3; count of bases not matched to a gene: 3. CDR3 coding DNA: TGTGCCAGCAGCCAACGGACTAGCGGAAAAGAGACCCAGTACTTC. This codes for CASSQRTSGKETQYF.

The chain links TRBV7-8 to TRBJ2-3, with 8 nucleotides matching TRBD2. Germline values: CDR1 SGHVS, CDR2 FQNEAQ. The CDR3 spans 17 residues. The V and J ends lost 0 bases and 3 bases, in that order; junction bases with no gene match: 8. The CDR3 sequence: CASSLAVGGRRTDTQYF. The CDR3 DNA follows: TGTGCCAGCAGCTTAGCTGTTGGCGGGAGGAGAACAGATACGCAGTATTTT. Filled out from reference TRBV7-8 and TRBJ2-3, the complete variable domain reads GAGVSQSPRYKVAKRGQDVALRCDPISGHVSLFWYQQALGQGPEFLTYFQNEAQLDKSGLPSDRFFAERPEGSVSTLKIQRTQQEDSAVYLCASSLAVGGRRTDTQYFGPGTRLTVL.

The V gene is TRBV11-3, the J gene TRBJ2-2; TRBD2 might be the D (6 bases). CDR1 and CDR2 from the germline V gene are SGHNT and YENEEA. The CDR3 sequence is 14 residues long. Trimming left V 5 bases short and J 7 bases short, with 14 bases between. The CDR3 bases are TGTGCCAGCAGCCGACGGAGGGGCCACGGGGAGCTGTTTTTT. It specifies CASSRRRGHGELFF. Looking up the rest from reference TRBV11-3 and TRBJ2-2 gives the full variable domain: EAGVVQSPRYKIIEKKQPVAFWCNPISGHNTLYWYLQNLGQGPELLIRYENEEAVDDSQLPKDRFSAERLKGVDSTLKIQPAELGDSAVYLCASSRRRGHGELFFGEGSRLTVL.

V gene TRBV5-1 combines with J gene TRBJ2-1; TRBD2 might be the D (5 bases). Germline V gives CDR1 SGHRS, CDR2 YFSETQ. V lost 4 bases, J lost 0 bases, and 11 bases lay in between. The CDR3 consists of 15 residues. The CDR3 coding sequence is TGCGCCAGCAGCAAGGATGGGAGCTCCTACAATGAGCAGTTCTTC. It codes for CASSKDGSSYNEQFF.

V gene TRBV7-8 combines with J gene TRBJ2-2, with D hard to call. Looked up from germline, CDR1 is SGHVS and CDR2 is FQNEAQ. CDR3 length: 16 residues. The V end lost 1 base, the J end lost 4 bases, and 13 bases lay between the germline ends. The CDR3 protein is CASSLEWGFGTGELFF. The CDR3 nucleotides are TGTGCCAGCAGCTTAGAATGGGGATTCGGCACCGGGGAGCTGTTTTTT. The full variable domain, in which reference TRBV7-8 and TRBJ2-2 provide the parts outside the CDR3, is GAGVSQSPRYKVAKRGQDVALRCDPISGHVSLFWYQQALGQGPEFLTYFQNEAQLDKSGLPSDRFFAERPEGSVSTLKIQRTQQEDSAVYLCASSLEWGFGTGELFFGEGSRLTVL.

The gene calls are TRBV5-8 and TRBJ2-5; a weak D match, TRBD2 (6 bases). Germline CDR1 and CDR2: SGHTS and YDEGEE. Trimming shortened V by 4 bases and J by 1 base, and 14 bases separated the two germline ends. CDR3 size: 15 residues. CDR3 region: CASSASGTVQETQYF. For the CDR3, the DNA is TGTGCCAGCAGCGCGTCCGGGACTGTCCAAGAGACCCAGTACTTC.